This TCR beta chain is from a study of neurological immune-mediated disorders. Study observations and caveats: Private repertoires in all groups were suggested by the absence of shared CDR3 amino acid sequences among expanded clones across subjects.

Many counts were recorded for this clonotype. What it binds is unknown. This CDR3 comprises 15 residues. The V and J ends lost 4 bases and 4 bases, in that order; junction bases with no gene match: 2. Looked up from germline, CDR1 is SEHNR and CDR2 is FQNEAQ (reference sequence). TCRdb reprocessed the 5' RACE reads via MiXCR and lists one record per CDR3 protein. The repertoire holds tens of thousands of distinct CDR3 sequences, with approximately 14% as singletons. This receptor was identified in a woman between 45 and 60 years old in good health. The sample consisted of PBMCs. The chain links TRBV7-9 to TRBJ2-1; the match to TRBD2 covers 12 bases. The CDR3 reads CASSSTSGGYNEQFF. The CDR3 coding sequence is TGTGCCAGCAGCTCGACTAGCGGGGGTTACAATGAGCAGTTCTTC.